These T cell receptor beta chains were read from a single sample in a study of beta chain features in type 1 diabetes. The table came from immunoSEQ multiplex PCR; TCRdb's copy has only in-frame clones and leaves some out. The repertoire has 400,000 to 550,000 clones, over 10% of them found once; the top ten carry about 0.042%. Material: naive CD4+ T cells from blood. These TCRs come from a woman younger than 30 in good health. Each CDR3 is given with its conserved first and last residue. The D gene is left open where the match is weak. The size of a clone is reported for some rows only, either as once, few or many, or as a class for expanded clones.

>-|12|TRBJ1-5|-|TRBV28
CAGGEGRQPQHF
TGTGCCGGGGGTGAGGGGCGACAGCCCCAGCATTTT
>-|13|TRBJ2-7|few|TRBV7-2
CASSSAYSYEQYF
TGTGCCAGCAGCTCAGCGTACTCCTACGAGCAGTACTTC
>-|14|TRBJ2-5|few|TRBV9
CASSVGSSQETQYF
TGTGCCAGCAGCGTAGGGAGCAGCCAAGAGACCCAGTACTTC
>TRBD2|16|TRBJ2-1|few|TRBV7-2
CASSLAPGGSYNEQFF
TGTGCCAGCAGCTTAGCTCCGGGGGGATCATACAATGAGCAGTTCTTC
>TRBD1|17|TRBJ2-5|-|TRBV11-2
CASSLNRDRGRQETQYF
TGTGCCAGCAGCTTGAATCGGGACAGGGGGCGGCAAGAGACCCAGTACTTC
>TRBD1|18|TRBJ2-1|-|TRBV7-3
CASSLRGLGTGNYNEQFF
TGTGCCAGCAGCTTAAGGGGTTTGGGGACAGGGAATTACAATGAGCAGTTCTTC
>-|12|TRBJ2-5|-|TRBV5-4
CASSTQEETQYF
TGTGCCAGCAGCACACAGGAAGAGACCCAGTACTTC
>-|13|TRBJ2-7|-|TRBV5-1
CASSLYPGQEQYF
TGCGCCAGCAGCTTGTACCCAGGACAGGAGCAGTACTTC
>-|15|TRBJ1-1|-|TRBV19
CASRPVVLGHAEAFF
TGTGCCAGTAGGCCGGTGGTTCTGGGACACGCTGAAGCTTTCTTT
>-|15|TRBJ2-3|-|TRBV6-5
CASSYSETGADTQYF
TGTGCCAGCAGTTACTCGGAGACAGGAGCAGATACGCAGTATTTT
>-|14|TRBJ2-2|-|TRBV5-4
CASSPRTGTGELFF
TGTGCCAGCAGCCCAAGGACTGGCACCGGGGAGCTGTTTTTT
>-|16|TRBJ1-5|-|TRBV4-1
CASSQGPGHSNQPQHF
TGCGCCAGCAGCCAAGGGCCGGGGCATAGCAATCAGCCCCAGCATTTT
>-|15|TRBJ2-6|few|TRBV2
CASSEARSGANVLTF
TGTGCCAGCAGTGAGGCCCGGTCGGGGGCCAACGTCCTGACTTTC
>TRBD2|16|TRBJ2-3|few|TRBV7-2
CASRPPGTTMTDTQYF
TGTGCCAGCAGGCCACCCGGGACTACCATGACGGATACGCAGTATTTT
>-|15|TRBJ2-7|-|TRBV4-3
CASSQVYVPSYEQYF
TGCGCCAGCAGCCAAGTCTACGTCCCTTCCTACGAGCAGTACTTC
>-|16|TRBJ2-7|-|TRBV21-1
CASSKGGTGNGYEQYF
TGTGCCAGCAGCAAAGGGGGGACAGGGAATGGCTACGAGCAGTACTTC
>-|13|TRBJ2-2|few|TRBV18
CASSPPNTGELFF
TGTGCCAGCTCACCACCGAACACCGGGGAGCTGTTTTTT
>TRBD2|17|TRBJ2-5|-|TRBV5-1
CASSLAKPSGYQETQYF
TGCGCCAGCAGCTTGGCTAAGCCTAGCGGGTACCAAGAGACCCAGTACTTC
>TRBD2|15|TRBJ2-7|few|TRBV5-1
CASSDLAGGPGEQYF
TGCGCCAGCAGCGACCTAGCGGGAGGGCCCGGCGAGCAGTACTTC
>-|18|TRBJ2-6|few|TRBV15
CATSRSGGAGSGANVLTF
TGTGCCACCAGCAGGTCCGGGGGCGCGGGGTCTGGGGCCAACGTCCTGACTTTC
>-|17|TRBJ2-3|few|TRBV7-8
CASSLTTGLSNTDTQYF
TGTGCCAGCAGCTTAACTACAGGACTATCAAACACAGATACGCAGTATTTT
>-|16|TRBJ2-6|many|TRBV23-1
CASSQTGTSGANVLTF
TGCGCCAGCAGTCAAACAGGGACCTCTGGGGCCAACGTCCTGACTTTC
>TRBD2|18|TRBJ2-3|-|TRBV4-2
CASRRIGLAGESTDTQYF
TGTGCCAGCAGACGAATAGGACTAGCGGGGGAGAGCACAGATACGCAGTATTTT
>TRBD1|14|TRBJ2-1|-|TRBV28
CASSVQGAANEQFF
TGTGCCAGCAGTGTTCAGGGGGCGGCCAATGAGCAGTTCTTC
>TRBD1|15|TRBJ1-1|few|TRBV7-9
CASSHRDRTGTEAFF
TGTGCCAGCAGCCACCGGGACAGGACGGGCACTGAAGCTTTCTTT
>-|12|TRBJ2-3|-|TRBV2
CASRYSASLQYF
TGTGCCAGCAGGTACTCAGCCTCTCTGCAGTATTTT
>-|15|TRBJ2-3|few|TRBV6-5
CASSYTGRFSDTQYF
TGTGCCAGCAGTTATACGGGGAGGTTCAGCGATACGCAGTATTTT
>-|12|TRBJ1-4|few|TRBV5-6
CASSMPGSWTLF
TGTGCCAGCAGCATGCCCGGGAGTTGGACGCTTTTT
>-|13|TRBJ2-5|few|TRBV6-1
CATKKGREETQYF
TGTGCCACCAAAAAGGGGCGGGAAGAGACCCAGTACTTC
>TRBD2|16|TRBJ2-1|-|TRBV5-1
CASSLAPTSGYNEQFF
TGCGCCAGCAGCTTGGCCCCGACTAGCGGATACAATGAGCAGTTCTTC
>-|15|TRBJ2-7|few|TRBV27
CASRKSRATGYEQYF
TGTGCCAGCAGAAAATCTAGGGCCACCGGCTACGAGCAGTACTTC
>-|14|TRBJ2-5|-|TRBV6-1
CASSEVGGRETQYF
TGTGCCAGCAGTGAAGTGGGGGGGCGAGAGACCCAGTACTTC
>-|17|TRBJ1-6|-|TRBV27
CASSLAGLGYSNSPLHF
TGTGCCAGCAGTTTAGCTGGTTTGGGGTATTCGAATTCACCCCTCCACTTT
>-|16|TRBJ2-4|few|TRBV7-8
CASSLERVLAKNIQYF
TGTGCCAGCAGCTTAGAAAGGGTACTAGCCAAAAACATTCAGTACTTC
>TRBD1|14|TRBJ1-2|-|TRBV15
CATSTGTVSSPYTF
TGTGCCACCAGCACAGGGACAGTCTCTTCTCCCTACACCTTC
>-|13|TRBJ2-3|few|TRBV19
CATDTGRTDTQYF
TGTGCCACAGATACAGGGAGGACAGATACGCAGTATTTT
>-|14|TRBJ1-6|few|TRBV4-1
CASSQDMRPRPLHF
TGCGCCAGCAGCCAAGATATGAGGCCCCGGCCCCTCCACTTT
>-|14|TRBJ2-7|few|TRBV5-1
CASSSRVQGSEQYF
TGCGCCAGCAGCTCCCGGGTACAGGGATCCGAGCAGTACTTC
>-|13|TRBJ2-5|few|TRBV5-5
CASSIGALGTQYF
TGTGCCAGCAGCATTGGGGCGCTTGGGACCCAGTACTTC
>-|14|TRBJ2-5|few|TRBV5-4
CASSLVSAGETQYF
TGTGCCAGCAGCTTGGTTTCAGCCGGGGAGACCCAGTACTTC
>-|13|TRBJ2-5|few|TRBV7-6
CASSSAPRETQYF
TGTGCCAGCAGTTCCGCTCCACGAGAGACCCAGTACTTC
>-|15|TRBJ2-6|-|TRBV6-5
CASSPTGTGANVLTF
TGTGCCAGCAGTCCAACAGGGACTGGGGCCAACGTCCTGACTTTC
>-|14|TRBJ2-1|many|TRBV2
CASSPGSSYNEQFF
TGTGCCAGCAGTCCAGGGAGCTCCTACAATGAGCAGTTCTTC
>-|14|TRBJ2-5|-|TRBV2
CASIRQWRGETQYF
TGTGCCAGCATCCGCCAATGGAGGGGAGAGACCCAGTACTTC
>TRBD2|18|TRBJ2-4|once|TRBV4-1
CASSHGASGPVTKNIQYF
TGCGCCAGCAGCCATGGGGCTAGCGGACCAGTAACCAAAAACATTCAGTACTTC
>TRBD2|19|TRBJ2-7|few|TRBV11-2
CASSLDVGRLAGGTTEQYF
TGTGCCAGCAGCTTAGATGTGGGTAGGCTAGCGGGAGGTACAACCGAGCAGTACTTC
>-|11|TRBJ1-5|few|TRBV28
CASSSVGTSDF
TGTGCCAGCAGTTCCGTCGGGACATCGGATTTT
>-|13|TRBJ1-2|few|TRBV5-1
CASSLGGDGGYTF
TGCGCCAGCAGCTTGGGAGGGGACGGTGGCTACACCTTC
>TRBD2|17|TRBJ2-7|-|TRBV13
CASSPGGLAGPDYEQYF
TGTGCCAGCAGCCCCGGGGGACTAGCGGGACCGGACTACGAGCAGTACTTC
>TRBD1|15|TRBJ1-6|few|TRBV4-1
CASSQVDRRNSPLHF
TGCGCCAGCAGCCAAGTGGACAGGCGAAATTCACCCCTCCACTTT
>-|14|TRBJ1-1|few|TRBV27
CASRGTGRATEAFF
TGTGCCAGCAGAGGAACAGGGAGGGCCACTGAAGCTTTCTTT
>TRBD2|13|TRBJ2-3|-|TRBV2
CASTGLALETQYF
TGTGCCAGCACCGGACTAGCCCTAGAGACGCAGTATTTT
>-|15|TRBJ2-5|few|TRBV11-2
CASSLGGRYQETQYF
TGTGCCAGCAGCTTAGGGGGACGGTACCAAGAGACCCAGTACTTC
>-|15|TRBJ1-6|-|TRBV7-2
CASSLGPGSGSPLHF
TGTGCCAGCAGCTTAGGCCCGGGGTCAGGGTCACCCCTCCACTTT
>-|17|TRBJ2-6|-|TRBV4-1
CASSQGTGSSGANVLTF
TGCGCCAGCAGCCAAGGAACAGGGAGCTCTGGGGCCAACGTCCTGACTTTC
>-|14|TRBJ2-5|few|TRBV4-1
CASSQEGVRETQYF
TGCGCCAGCAGCCAAGAAGGGGTTCGAGAGACCCAGTACTTC
>-|12|TRBJ1-1|-|TRBV5-1
CASSPELGAAFF
TGCGCCAGCAGCCCTGAGTTGGGGGCAGCTTTCTTT
>-|15|TRBJ2-1|-|TRBV4-1
CASSQVGVSYNEQFF
TGCGCCAGCAGCCAAGTGGGGGTGAGCTACAATGAGCAGTTCTTC
>-|13|TRBJ2-1|few|TRBV14
CASSQRLADEQFF
TGTGCCAGCAGCCAACGTCTAGCTGACGAGCAGTTCTTC
>-|16|TRBJ1-1|-|TRBV7-8
CASSIPPGRKNTEAFF
TGTGCCAGCAGCATACCTCCGGGACGGAAGAACACTGAAGCTTTCTTT